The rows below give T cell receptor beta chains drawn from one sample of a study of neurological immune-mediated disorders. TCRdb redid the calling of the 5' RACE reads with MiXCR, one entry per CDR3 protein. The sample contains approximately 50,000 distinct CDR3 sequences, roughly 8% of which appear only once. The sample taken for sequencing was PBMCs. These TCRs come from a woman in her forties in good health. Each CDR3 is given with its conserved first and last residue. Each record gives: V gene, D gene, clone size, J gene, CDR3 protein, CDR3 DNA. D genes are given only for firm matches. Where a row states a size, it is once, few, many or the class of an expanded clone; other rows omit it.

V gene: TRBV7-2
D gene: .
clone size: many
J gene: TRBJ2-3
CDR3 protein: CASSDQGNGGTDTQYF
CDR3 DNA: TGTGCCAGCAGCGACCAGGGAAATGGGGGCACAGATACGCAGTATTTT

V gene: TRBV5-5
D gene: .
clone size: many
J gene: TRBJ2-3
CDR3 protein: CASSLSPDRVTTDTQYF
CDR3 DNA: TGTGCCAGCAGCCTCTCTCCGGACAGAGTAACCACAGATACGCAGTATTTT

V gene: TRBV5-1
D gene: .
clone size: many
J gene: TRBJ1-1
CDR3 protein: CASSLEVVGLTEAFF
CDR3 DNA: TGCGCCAGCAGCTTGGAAGTGGTCGGGCTCACTGAAGCTTTCTTT

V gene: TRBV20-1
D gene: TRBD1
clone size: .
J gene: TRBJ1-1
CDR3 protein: CSAAATGSAFF
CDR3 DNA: TGCAGTGCCGCGGCGACAGGGAGTGCTTTCTTT

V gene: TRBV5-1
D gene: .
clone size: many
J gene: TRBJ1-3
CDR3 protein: CASKAEAGNTIYF
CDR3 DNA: TGCGCCAGCAAGGCAGAGGCTGGAAACACCATATATTTT

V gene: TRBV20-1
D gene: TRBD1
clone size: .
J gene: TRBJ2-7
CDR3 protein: CSVRKRDRGSYEQYF
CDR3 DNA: TGCAGTGTTAGGAAGAGGGACAGGGGATCCTACGAGCAGTACTTC

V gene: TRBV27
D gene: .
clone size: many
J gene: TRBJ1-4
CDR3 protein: CASPRPAEKLFF
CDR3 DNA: TGTGCCAGCCCCCGTCCGGCAGAAAAACTGTTTTTT

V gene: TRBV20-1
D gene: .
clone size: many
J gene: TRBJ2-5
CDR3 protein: CSARERTVQETQYF
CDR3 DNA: TGCAGTGCTAGAGAGCGGACAGTCCAAGAGACCCAGTACTTC

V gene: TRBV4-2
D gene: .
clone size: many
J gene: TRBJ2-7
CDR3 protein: CASSQVRGGLRYEQYF
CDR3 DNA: TGTGCCAGCAGCCAAGTCAGGGGGGGGCTCCGTTACGAGCAGTACTTC

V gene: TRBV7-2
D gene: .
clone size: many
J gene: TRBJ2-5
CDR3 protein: CATNPGETQYF
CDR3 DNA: TGTGCCACCAACCCCGGAGAGACCCAGTACTTC

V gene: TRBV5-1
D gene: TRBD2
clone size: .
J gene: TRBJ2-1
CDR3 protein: CASSPTRGLAGGGWNEQFF
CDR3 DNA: TGCGCCAGCAGCCCCACGCGGGGACTAGCGGGAGGAGGTTGGAATGAGCAGTTCTTC

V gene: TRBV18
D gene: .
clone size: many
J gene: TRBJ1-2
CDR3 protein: CASSPSNAYGYTF
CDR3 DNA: TGTGCCAGCTCACCAAGTAATGCCTATGGCTACACCTTC

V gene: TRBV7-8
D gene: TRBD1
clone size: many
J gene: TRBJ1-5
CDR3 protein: CASSGDRDIAGNQPQHF
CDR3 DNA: TGTGCCAGCAGCGGGGACAGGGATATAGCAGGCAATCAGCCCCAGCATTTT

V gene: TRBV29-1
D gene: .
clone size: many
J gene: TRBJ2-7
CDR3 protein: CSVEDPSSYEQYF
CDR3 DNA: TGCAGCGTTGAAGATCCGAGCTCCTACGAGCAGTACTTC

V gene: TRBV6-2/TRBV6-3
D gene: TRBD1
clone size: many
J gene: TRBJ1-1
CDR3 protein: CASSNRGPSTEAFF
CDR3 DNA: TGTGCCAGCAGCAACAGGGGGCCGAGCACTGAAGCTTTCTTT

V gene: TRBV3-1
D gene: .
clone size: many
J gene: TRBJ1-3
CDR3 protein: CASSQDPGSNSGNTIYF
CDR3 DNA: TGTGCCAGCAGCCAAGACCCTGGTTCGAACTCTGGAAACACCATATATTTT

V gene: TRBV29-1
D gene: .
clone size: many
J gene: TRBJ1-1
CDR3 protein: CSVSTGNTEAFF
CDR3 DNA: TGCAGCGTTTCCACAGGGAACACTGAAGCTTTCTTT

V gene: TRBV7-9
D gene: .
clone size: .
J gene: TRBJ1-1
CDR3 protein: CASSFQGRVATEAFF
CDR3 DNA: TGTGCCAGCAGCTTTCAGGGTAGGGTTGCCACTGAAGCTTTCTTT

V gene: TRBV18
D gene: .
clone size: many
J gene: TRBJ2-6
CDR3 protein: CASSPANSGANVLTF
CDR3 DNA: TGTGCCAGCTCACCGGCGAACTCTGGGGCCAACGTCCTGACTTTC

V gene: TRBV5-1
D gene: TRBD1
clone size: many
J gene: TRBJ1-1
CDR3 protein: CASSFSQGGITEAFF
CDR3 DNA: TGCGCCAGCAGCTTTTCACAGGGGGGTATAACTGAAGCTTTCTTT

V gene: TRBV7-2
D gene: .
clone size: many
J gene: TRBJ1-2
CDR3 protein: CASSLDWERDYTF
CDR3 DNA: TGTGCCAGCAGCTTAGACTGGGAACGGGACTACACCTTC

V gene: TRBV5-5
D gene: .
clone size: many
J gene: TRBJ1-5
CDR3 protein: CASSLGRISLMNQPQHF
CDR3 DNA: TGTGCCAGCAGCTTGGGCAGGATCTCCCTAATGAATCAGCCCCAGCATTTT

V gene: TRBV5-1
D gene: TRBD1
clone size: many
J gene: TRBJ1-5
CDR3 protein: CASSPGTGNRPQHF
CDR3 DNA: TGCGCCAGCAGCCCCGGGACAGGGAATCGGCCCCAGCATTTT

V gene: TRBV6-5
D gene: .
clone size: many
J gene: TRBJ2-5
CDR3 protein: CASTTNPGVVTETQYF
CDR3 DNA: TGTGCCAGCACCACTAACCCCGGGGTGGTAACGGAGACCCAGTACTTC

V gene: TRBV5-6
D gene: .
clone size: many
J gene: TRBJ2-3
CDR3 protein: CASSLMSLFTDTQYF
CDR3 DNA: TGTGCCAGCAGCTTGATGAGTCTCTTCACAGATACGCAGTATTTT

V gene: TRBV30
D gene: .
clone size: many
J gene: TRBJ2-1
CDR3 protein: CAWSVGGYYNEQFF
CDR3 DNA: TGTGCCTGGAGTGTTGGGGGATACTACAATGAGCAGTTCTTC

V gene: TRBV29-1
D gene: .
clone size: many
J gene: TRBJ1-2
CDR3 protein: CSVEDPSHYGYTF
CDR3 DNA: TGCAGCGTTGAAGATCCGTCCCACTATGGCTACACCTTC

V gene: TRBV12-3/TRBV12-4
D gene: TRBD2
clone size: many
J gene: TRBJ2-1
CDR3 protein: CASSSGLAAPTRQFF
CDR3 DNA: TGTGCCAGCAGTTCCGGACTAGCGGCCCCAACTAGACAGTTCTTC

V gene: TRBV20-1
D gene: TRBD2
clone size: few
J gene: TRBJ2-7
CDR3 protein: CSATYSGGALSYEQYF
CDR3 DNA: TGCAGTGCTACATATAGCGGGGGGGCACTTTCCTACGAGCAGTACTTC

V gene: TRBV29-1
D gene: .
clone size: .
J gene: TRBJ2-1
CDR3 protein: CSGTRPEGMGDNEQFF
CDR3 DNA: TGCAGCGGCACGAGGCCGGAGGGGATGGGAGACAATGAGCAGTTCTTC

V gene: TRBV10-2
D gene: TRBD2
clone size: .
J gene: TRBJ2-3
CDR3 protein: CASSDRLAGKYTQYF
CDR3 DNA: TGCGCCAGCAGTGATCGTCTAGCGGGGAAATATACGCAGTATTTT

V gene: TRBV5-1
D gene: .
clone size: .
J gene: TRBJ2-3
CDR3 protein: CGSSSIPGYTDTQYF
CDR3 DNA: TGCGGCAGCAGCTCCATACCGGGGTACACAGATACGCAGTATTTT

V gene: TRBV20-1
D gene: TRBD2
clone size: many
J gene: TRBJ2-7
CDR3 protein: CSATPWTSGFYEQYF
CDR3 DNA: TGCAGTGCTACCCCCTGGACTAGCGGATTCTACGAGCAGTACTTC

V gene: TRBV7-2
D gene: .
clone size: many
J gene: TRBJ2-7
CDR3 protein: CASSLASTSGYEQYF
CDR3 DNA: TGTGCCAGCAGCTTAGCCTCAACCTCGGGTTACGAGCAGTACTTC

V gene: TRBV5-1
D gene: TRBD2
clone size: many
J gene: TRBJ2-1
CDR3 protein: CASSPGLAGYNEQFF
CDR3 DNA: TGCGCCAGCAGCCCAGGACTAGCGGGGTACAATGAGCAGTTCTTC

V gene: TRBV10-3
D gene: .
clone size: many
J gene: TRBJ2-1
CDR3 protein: CAISEGVEHEQFF
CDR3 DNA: TGTGCCATCAGTGAGGGGGTTGAGCATGAGCAGTTCTTC

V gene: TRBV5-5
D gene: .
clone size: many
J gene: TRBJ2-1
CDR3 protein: CASSLSFGEQFF
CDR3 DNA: TGTGCCAGCAGCTTGTCGTTCGGTGAGCAGTTCTTC

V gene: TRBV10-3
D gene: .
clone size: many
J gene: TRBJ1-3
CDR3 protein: CAISEEGSTIYF
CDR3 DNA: TGTGCCATCAGTGAAGAAGGGAGCACCATATATTTT

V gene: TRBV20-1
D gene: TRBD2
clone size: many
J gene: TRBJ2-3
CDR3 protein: CSARAMASGLTDTQYF
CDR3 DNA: TGCAGTGCTAGAGCCATGGCTAGCGGGCTGACAGATACGCAGTATTTT

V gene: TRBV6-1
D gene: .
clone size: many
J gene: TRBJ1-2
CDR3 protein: CASSESKNYGYTF
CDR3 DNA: TGTGCCAGCAGTGAAAGCAAAAACTATGGCTACACCTTC

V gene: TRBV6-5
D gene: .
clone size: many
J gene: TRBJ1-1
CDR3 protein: CASSPGPFEAFF
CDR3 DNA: TGTGCCAGCAGCCCCGGTCCGTTTGAAGCTTTCTTT

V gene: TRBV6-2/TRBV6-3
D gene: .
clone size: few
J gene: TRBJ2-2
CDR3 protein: CASSVTDIPGELFF
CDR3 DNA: TGTGCCAGCAGTGTGACAGATATCCCCGGGGAGCTGTTTTTT

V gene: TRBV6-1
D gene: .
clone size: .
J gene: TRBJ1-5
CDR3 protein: CASSPWQGYSNQPQHF
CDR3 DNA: TGTGCCAGCAGTCCCTGGCAGGGCTATAGCAATCAGCCCCAGCATTTT

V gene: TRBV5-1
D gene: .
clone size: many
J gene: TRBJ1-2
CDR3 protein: CASSLGQKDGYTF
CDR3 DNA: TGCGCCAGCAGCTTAGGACAGAAGGATGGCTACACCTTC

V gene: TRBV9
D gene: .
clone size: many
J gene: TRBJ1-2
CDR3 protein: CASSVTGTPTPYGYTF
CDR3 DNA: TGTGCCAGCAGCGTCACCGGGACCCCGACCCCCTATGGCTACACCTTC